This TCR beta chain appears in the sequencing data of a study of cytomegalovirus exposure and HLA in healthy donors. The PCR employed 60 Vbeta primers together with 13 Jbeta primers. Method: immunoSEQ multiplex PCR; TCRdb's copy keeps in-frame clones and lacks some. The sample yields about 160,000 clones, approximately 76% seen once. These donors counted as nominally healthy when sampled, but unrecorded immune exposures were likely. CDR1 and CDR2 (germline): LGHNA, YSLEER. The V and J ends lost 4 bases and 3 bases respectively, with 15 bases between them. This CDR3 has 15 residues. The study, taken as a whole, reports: In a later analysis, an Asian-associated ancestry cluster reportedly showed fewer N-insertions than the roughly 700-donor mean. The authors listed about 170 TCR beta chains as cytomegalovirus-associated. Productive status was seen about 90% or about 30% of the time for most TCR beta V segments in an earlier analysis.

This clone was observed a single time. Its specificity is not known. The sequence was collected from a man in his 60s in good health and CMV-seronegative. Specimen: PBMCs. This chain connects TRBV4-3 to TRBJ1-1, with D perhaps TRBD1 (6 bases). Written as DNA, the CDR3 is TGCGCCAGCAGCCGCGCCGGGGCAGGGGACACTGAAGCTTTCTTT. Amino acids: CASSRAGAGDTEAFF.